The entry below gives a single T cell receptor beta chain sequence along with its context. Germline V lookup: CDR1 WSHSY, CDR2 SAAADI. The V and J ends lost 6 bases and 7 bases, in that order; junction bases with no gene match: 3. The CDR3 has 14 residues. Use of 60 Vbeta and 13 Jbeta primers characterized the PCR. Using immunoSEQ multiplex PCR, the repertoire was profiled, and TCRdb retains in-frame clones only, with some absent. The sample lists fewer than 250,000 clones, 70% to 75% occurring once. This entry belongs to a study of cytomegalovirus exposure and HLA in healthy donors. V is TRBV10-2 and J is TRBJ1-6, with 10 positions matching TRBD1. The receptor was derived from a man aged 30 to 39 in good health and CMV-seropositive. The sample consisted of PBMCs. In nucleotides, the CDR3 is TGCGCCAGCAGAGGGACAGGGGAAAATTCACCCCTCCACTTT. This sequence encodes CASRGTGENSPLHF.